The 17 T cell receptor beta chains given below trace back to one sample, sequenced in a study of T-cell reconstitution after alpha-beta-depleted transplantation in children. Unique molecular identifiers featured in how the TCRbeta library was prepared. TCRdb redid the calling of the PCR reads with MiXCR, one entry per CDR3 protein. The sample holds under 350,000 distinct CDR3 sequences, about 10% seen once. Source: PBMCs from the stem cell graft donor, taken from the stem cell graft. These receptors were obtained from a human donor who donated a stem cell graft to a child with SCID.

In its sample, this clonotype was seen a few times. The CDR3, as DNA: TGTGCCAGCAGCGCCGGGACAGGACCGTCCGAGCAGTACTTC. Amino acid sequence: CASSAGTGPSEQYF. The gene calls are TRBV2 and TRBJ2-7, with TRBD1 matching over 8 bases. Trimming took 6 bases from V and 6 from J; bases not matched to a gene: 10. Germline V gene data show CDR1 as SNHLY and CDR2 as FYNNEI. The CDR3 runs 14 residues.

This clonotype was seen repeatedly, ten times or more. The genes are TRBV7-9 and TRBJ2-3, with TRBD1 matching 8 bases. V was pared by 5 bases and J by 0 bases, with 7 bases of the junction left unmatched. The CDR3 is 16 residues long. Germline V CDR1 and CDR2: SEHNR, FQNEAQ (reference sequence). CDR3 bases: TGTGCCAGCAGCAACGGGACAGGACGAAGCACAGATACGCAGTATTTT. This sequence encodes CASSNGTGRSTDTQYF.

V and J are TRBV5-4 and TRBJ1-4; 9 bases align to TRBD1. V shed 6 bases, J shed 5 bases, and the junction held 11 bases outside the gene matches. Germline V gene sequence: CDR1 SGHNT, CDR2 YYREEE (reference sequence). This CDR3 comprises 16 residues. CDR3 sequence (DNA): TGTGCCAGCACTCAAAGACAGGGGGGAAAGAATGAAAAACTGTTTTTT. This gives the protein CASTQRQGGKNEKLFF.

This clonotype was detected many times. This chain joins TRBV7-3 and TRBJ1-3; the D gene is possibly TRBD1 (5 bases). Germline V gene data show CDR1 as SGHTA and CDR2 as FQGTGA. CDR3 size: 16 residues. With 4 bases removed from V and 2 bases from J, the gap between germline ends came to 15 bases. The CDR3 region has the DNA TGTGCCAGCAGCTCCTCGTTTGGGACCCCTGGAAACACCATATATTTT. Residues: CASSSSFGTPGNTIYF. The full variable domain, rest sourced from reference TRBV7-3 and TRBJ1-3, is GAGVSQTPSNKVTEKGKYVELRCDPISGHTALYWYRQSLGQGPEFLIYFQGTGAADDSGLPNDRFFAVRPEGSVSTLKIQRTERGDSAVYLCASSSSFGTPGNTIYFGEGSWLTVV.

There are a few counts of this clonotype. CDR3 DNA: TGCGCCAGCAGCCCTGAACGTGGACTAGCGGGCGGGGAGCTGTTTTTT. It encodes CASSPERGLAGGELFF. J is TRBJ2-2 and V is TRBV5-1, with 11 bases aligning to TRBD2. Germline V gene data show CDR1 as SGHRS and CDR2 as YFSETQ. The trim removed 4 bases at V and 7 bases at J, leaving 9 bases unmatched. This CDR3 spans 16 amino acids. The full variable domain, in which reference TRBV5-1 and TRBJ2-2 provide the parts outside the CDR3, is KAGVTQTPRYLIKTRGQQVTLSCSPISGHRSVSWYQQTPGQGLQFLFEYFSETQRNKGNFPGRFSGRQFSNSRSEMNVSTLELGDSALYLCASSPERGLAGGELFFGEGSRLTVL.

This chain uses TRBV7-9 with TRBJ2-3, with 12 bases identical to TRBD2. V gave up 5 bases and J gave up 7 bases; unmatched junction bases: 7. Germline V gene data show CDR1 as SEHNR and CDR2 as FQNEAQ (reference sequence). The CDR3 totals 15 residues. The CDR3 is CASSPRTSGANTQYF. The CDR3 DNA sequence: TGTGCCAGCAGCCCGAGGACTAGCGGGGCTAATACGCAGTATTTT.

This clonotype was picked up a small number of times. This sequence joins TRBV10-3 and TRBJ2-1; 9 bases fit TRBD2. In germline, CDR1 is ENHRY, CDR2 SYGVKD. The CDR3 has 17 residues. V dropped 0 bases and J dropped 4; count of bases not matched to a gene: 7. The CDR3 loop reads CAISESKKRGEYNEQFF. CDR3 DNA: TGTGCCATCAGTGAGTCGAAAAAGCGGGGGGAATACAATGAGCAGTTCTTC.

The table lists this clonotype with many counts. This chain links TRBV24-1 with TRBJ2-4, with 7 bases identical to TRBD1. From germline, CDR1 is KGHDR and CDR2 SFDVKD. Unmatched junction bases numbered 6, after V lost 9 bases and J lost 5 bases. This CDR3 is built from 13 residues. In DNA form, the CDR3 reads TGTGCCACCGATCGGGACAGACAAAACATTCAGTACTTC. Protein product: CATDRDRQNIQYF.

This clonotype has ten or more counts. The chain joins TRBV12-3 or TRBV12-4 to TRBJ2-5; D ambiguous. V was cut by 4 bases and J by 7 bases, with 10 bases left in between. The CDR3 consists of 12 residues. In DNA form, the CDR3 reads TGTGCCAGCAGTTCCACATGGGGGACCCAGTACTTC. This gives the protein CASSSTWGTQYF.

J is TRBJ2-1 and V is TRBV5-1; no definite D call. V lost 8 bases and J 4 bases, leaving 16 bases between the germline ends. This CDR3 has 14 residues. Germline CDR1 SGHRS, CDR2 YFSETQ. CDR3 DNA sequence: TGCGCCAGTCGAGATCGAACAGCGTACAATGAGCAGTTCTTC. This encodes CASRDRTAYNEQFF.

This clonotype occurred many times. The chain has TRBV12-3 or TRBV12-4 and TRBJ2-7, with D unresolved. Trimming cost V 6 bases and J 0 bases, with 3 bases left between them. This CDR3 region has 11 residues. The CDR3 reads CASRNSYEQYF. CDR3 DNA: TGTGCCAGCAGGAACTCCTACGAGCAGTACTTC.

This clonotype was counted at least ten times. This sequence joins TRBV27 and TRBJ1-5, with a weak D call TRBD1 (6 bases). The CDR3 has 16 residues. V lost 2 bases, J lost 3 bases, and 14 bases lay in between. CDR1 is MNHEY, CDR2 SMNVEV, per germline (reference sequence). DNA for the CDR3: TGTGCCAGCAGTTTAAGTGGGGGGCTCGTCAATCAGCCCCAGCATTTT. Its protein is CASSLSGGLVNQPQHF.

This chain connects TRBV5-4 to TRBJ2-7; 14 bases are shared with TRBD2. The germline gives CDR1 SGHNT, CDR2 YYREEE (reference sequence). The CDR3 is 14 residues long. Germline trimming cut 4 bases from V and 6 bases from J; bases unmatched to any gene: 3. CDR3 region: CASSTGLAGAEQYF. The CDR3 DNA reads TGTGCCAGCAGCACGGGACTAGCGGGGGCCGAGCAGTACTTC.

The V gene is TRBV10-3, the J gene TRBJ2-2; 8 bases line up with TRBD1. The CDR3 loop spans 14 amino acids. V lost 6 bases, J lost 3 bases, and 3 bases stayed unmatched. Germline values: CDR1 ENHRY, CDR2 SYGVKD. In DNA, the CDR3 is TGTGCCATCAGGGGACAGGCGGACACCGGGGAGCTGTTTTTT. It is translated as CAIRGQADTGELFF.

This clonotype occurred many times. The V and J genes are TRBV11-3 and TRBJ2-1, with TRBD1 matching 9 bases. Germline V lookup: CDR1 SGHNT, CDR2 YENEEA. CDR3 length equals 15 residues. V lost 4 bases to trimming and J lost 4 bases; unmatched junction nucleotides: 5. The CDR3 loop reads CASSSRGQGYNEQFF. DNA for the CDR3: TGTGCCAGCAGCTCTAGGGGACAGGGTTACAATGAGCAGTTCTTC.

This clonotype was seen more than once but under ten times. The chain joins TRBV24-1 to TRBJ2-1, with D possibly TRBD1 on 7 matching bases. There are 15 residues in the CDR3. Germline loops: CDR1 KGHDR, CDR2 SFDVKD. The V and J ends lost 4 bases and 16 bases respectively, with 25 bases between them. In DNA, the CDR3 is TGTGCCACCAGTGACCCGGCCGGGGGACAGATTGATCTTTTCTTC. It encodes CATSDPAGGQIDLFF.

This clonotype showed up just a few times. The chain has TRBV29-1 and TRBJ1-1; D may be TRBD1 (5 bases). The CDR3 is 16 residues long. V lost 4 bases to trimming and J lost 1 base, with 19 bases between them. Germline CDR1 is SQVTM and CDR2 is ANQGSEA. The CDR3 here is CSVGGAAGARNTEAFF. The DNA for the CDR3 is TGCAGCGTTGGCGGGGCTGCTGGGGCCAGGAACACTGAAGCTTTCTTT.